This T cell receptor (beta chain) was sequenced in a study of cytomegalovirus exposure and HLA in healthy donors. The primer mix had 60 Vbeta and 13 Jbeta primers. Generated by immunoSEQ multiplex PCR, the TCRdb table keeps only in-frame clones and is missing some. This sample has some 160,000 clones, with over 70% found just once. The donors comprised healthy bone marrow donors. Germline V gene lookup returns CDR1 SQVTM and CDR2 ANQGSEA. This CDR3 is built from 14 residues. Trimming stripped 5 bases from V and 0 bases from J, with 12 bases between. Broader study findings: Earlier findings revealed that most TCR beta V segments proved productive either about 87% or about 30% of the time. The classifier reportedly diagnosed cytomegalovirus status with high specificity and sensitivity.

To note about this clone: Antigen specificity is unknown.

The chain recombines TRBV29-1 with TRBJ2-3; D is perhaps TRBD2 (5 bases). The receptor comes from a middle-aged man in good health and CMV-seronegative. The material sequenced was PBMCs. CDR3 amino acids: CSVSKRGSTDTQYF. DNA of the CDR3: TGCAGCGTTTCTAAACGGGGAAGCACAGATACGCAGTATTTT.